The 3 T cell receptor beta chains given below trace back to one sample, sequenced in a study of beta chain features in type 1 diabetes. The study reverse transcribed the entire isolated RNA, so it sequenced expressed TCRB transcripts. Repertoires were generated with immunoSEQ multiplex PCR, while TCRdb's copy carries only in-frame clones and drops some. The sample includes under 250,000 clones, approximately 14% seen only once; the top ten take around 0.026%. Sequenced: naive CD4+ T cells from blood. Receptors were obtained from a woman aged 35 to 49 in good health.

This clone came up a few times. This rearrangement joins TRBV9 to TRBJ1-3; 7 nucleotides align to TRBD1. Germline V gene lookup returns CDR1 SGDLS and CDR2 YYNGEE. The CDR3 length is 13 residues. The ends lost 3 bases at V and 4 bases at J; junction bases unmatched: 1. CDR3 nucleotides: TGTGCCAGCAGCGGGGACAGCGGAAACACCATATATTTT. Residues: CASSGDSGNTIYF. Variable domain in full (rest from reference TRBV9 and TRBJ1-3): DSGVTQTPKHLITATGQRVTLRCSPRSGDLSVYWYQQSLDQGLQFLIQYYNGEERAKGNILERFSAQQFPDLHSELNLSSLELGDSALYFCASSGDSGNTIYFGEGSWLTVV.

The chain is built from TRBV9 and TRBJ2-3, with D unclear. Germline CDR1 and CDR2: SGDLS and YYNGEE. The CDR3 totals 14 residues. The V end lost 1 base, the J end lost 4 bases, and 10 bases lay between the germline ends. The CDR3 spells CASSVTSTSDTQYF. In DNA form, the CDR3 reads TGTGCCAGCAGCGTAACTTCCACCTCAGATACGCAGTATTTT.

This clone has only a few counts. The chain joins TRBV5-1 to TRBJ2-5; 8 nucleotides align to TRBD2. The CDR3 length is 15 residues. Germline values: CDR1 SGHRS, CDR2 YFSETQ. V lost 4 bases, J lost 4 bases, and 9 bases stayed unmatched. The CDR3 nucleotides read TGCGCCAGCAGCCGCTCCCCGCTAGCGGGAGAGACCCAGTACTTC. Its translation: CASSRSPLAGETQYF.